These T cell receptor beta chains were read from a single sample in a study of OX40 agonist ivuxolimab in advanced cancers. TCRdb's copy holds only in-frame clones and misses some; the assay was immunoSEQ multiplex PCR. The data show around 80,000 clones, roughly 92% seen once. Source: CD4+ or CD8+ T cells sorted from blood, taken in a trial of the OX40 agonist ivuxolimab. Every receptor here comes from an adult with an advanced solid tumor such as melanoma, head and neck, liver or kidney cancer. The CDR3 runs from the conserved cysteine through the conserved F or W. Each record gives: V gene, J gene, clone size, D gene, CDR3 length, CDR3 DNA, CDR3 protein. The D gene is left open where the match is weak. Size tells how often a clone was seen (once, few, many) or the class of an expanded clone, and some rows leave it out.

v_call: TRBV18; j_call: TRBJ2-5; clone_size: NA; d_call: NA; cdr3_length: 13; cdr3_nt: TGTGCCAGCTCAGGGGGGGGCGAAGAGACCCAGTACTTC; cdr3_aa: CASSGGGEETQYF
v_call: TRBV6-5; j_call: TRBJ2-5; clone_size: NA; d_call: NA; cdr3_length: 14; cdr3_nt: TGTGCCAGCAGTTACAGAGGGTTCGCAGAGACCCAGTACTTC; cdr3_aa: CASSYRGFAETQYF
v_call: TRBV2; j_call: TRBJ2-7; clone_size: NA; d_call: TRBD2; cdr3_length: 16; cdr3_nt: TGTGCCAGCAGGGGTACTAGCGGGTTGAGCTCCTACGAGCAGTACTTC; cdr3_aa: CASRGTSGLSSYEQYF
v_call: TRBV30; j_call: TRBJ1-2; clone_size: once; d_call: NA; cdr3_length: 12; cdr3_nt: TGTGCCTGGAGTGAACAGGGCTACGGCTACACCTTC; cdr3_aa: CAWSEQGYGYTF
v_call: TRBV6-1; j_call: TRBJ2-7; clone_size: once; d_call: TRBD1; cdr3_length: 15; cdr3_nt: TGTGCCAGCAGTGAGAGGTGGACAGGGGACAACGAGCAGTACTTC; cdr3_aa: CASSERWTGDNEQYF
v_call: TRBV6-6; j_call: TRBJ1-5; clone_size: NA; d_call: NA; cdr3_length: 16; cdr3_nt: TGTGCCAGCAGGCCGACCCCCGTAGCGAGCAATCAGCCCCAGCATTTT; cdr3_aa: CASRPTPVASNQPQHF
v_call: TRBV2; j_call: TRBJ1-3; clone_size: NA; d_call: NA; cdr3_length: 15; cdr3_nt: TGTGCCAGCAGTGAAACGTGGACCTCTGGAAACACCATATATTTT; cdr3_aa: CASSETWTSGNTIYF
v_call: TRBV7-8; j_call: TRBJ1-2; clone_size: NA; d_call: NA; cdr3_length: 14; cdr3_nt: TGTGCCAGCAGCTTCATTGCAGGGGATAACGGCTACACCTTC; cdr3_aa: CASSFIAGDNGYTF
v_call: TRBV11-3; j_call: TRBJ1-1; clone_size: NA; d_call: NA; cdr3_length: 12; cdr3_nt: TGTGCCAGCAGCCCAACAGGAGGGGAAGCTTTCTTT; cdr3_aa: CASSPTGGEAFF
v_call: TRBV5-1; j_call: TRBJ1-2; clone_size: NA; d_call: NA; cdr3_length: 14; cdr3_nt: TGCGCCAGCAGCTTGGAAGGGATCGGATATGGCTACACCTTC; cdr3_aa: CASSLEGIGYGYTF
v_call: TRBV27; j_call: TRBJ2-3; clone_size: NA; d_call: NA; cdr3_length: 16; cdr3_nt: TGTGCCAGCAGTTTATATTCAGGCTCTGGCACAGATACGCAGTATTTT; cdr3_aa: CASSLYSGSGTDTQYF
v_call: TRBV29-1; j_call: TRBJ1-1; clone_size: NA; d_call: TRBD1; cdr3_length: 15; cdr3_nt: TGCAGCGTTGAACGGTTAGGGGGCGTGAACACTGAAGCTTTCTTT; cdr3_aa: CSVERLGGVNTEAFF
v_call: TRBV30; j_call: TRBJ2-7; clone_size: NA; d_call: TRBD2; cdr3_length: 14; cdr3_nt: TGTGCCTGGAATATGAGGGAGGGAAGGACCGGGCGATACTTC; cdr3_aa: CAWNMREGRTGRYF
v_call: TRBV28; j_call: TRBJ2-1; clone_size: NA; d_call: NA; cdr3_length: 12; cdr3_nt: TGTGCCAGCAGTAGTGACAGGAATGAGCAGTTCTTC; cdr3_aa: CASSSDRNEQFF
v_call: TRBV11-2; j_call: TRBJ1-5; clone_size: NA; d_call: NA; cdr3_length: 13; cdr3_nt: TGTGCCAGCAGCTACGGACGGGATCAGCCCCAGCATTTT; cdr3_aa: CASSYGRDQPQHF
v_call: TRBV6-1; j_call: TRBJ1-2; clone_size: few; d_call: NA; cdr3_length: 14; cdr3_nt: TGTGCCACCTCCGTAGGCAGCGTAACTGGTGGCTACACCTTC; cdr3_aa: CATSVGSVTGGYTF